This T cell receptor (beta chain) was obtained from a study of blood T cell repertoires in COVID-19. In the study overall: Acute and convalescent COVID-19 specimens originated in the United States, Italy and Spain. Nucleic acid was either cDNA or gDNA, and it came from T cells, B-cell-depleted T cells, or PBMCs.

Authors' analysis steps: Amplification of reference gene primers provided the estimated nucleated cell counts. Profiling relied on immunoSEQ multiplex PCR, and the TCRdb table lists in-frame clones only, not all of them. Clone size and the V and J calls come from that table; the DNA yielded D and trimming. The sample carries about 80,000 clones, roughly 88% recorded once. Per the germline V gene, CDR1 is MNHEY and CDR2 is SVGAGI. The CDR3 consists of 15 residues. Trimming removed 6 bases from V and 0 bases from J, with 12 bases in between. The sequence came from a man between 65 and 85 years old with acute or convalescent COVID-19. The sample comprised peripheral blood. V and J are TRBV6-5 and TRBJ1-3; D may be TRBD1 (5 bases). Here the CDR3 DNA reads TGTGCCAGCAGGCGACAACAGGACTCTGGAAACACCATATATTTT. Translation gives CASRRQQDSGNTIYF.